These 9 T cell receptor beta chains were sequenced from one sample in a study of T cells in Graves' hyperthyroidism and ophthalmopathy. Amplified TCR beta CDR3 regions derived from RNA transcripts. First-round RT-PCR targeting the TCR CDR3 was performed with the HTBI primer set. Each CDR3 protein is one row after TCRdb ran MiXCR on the multiplex PCR reads. This table has roughly 580,000 distinct CDR3 sequences, around 42% appearing once. Material: peripheral blood or thyroid tissue (not recorded which). The receptor set was obtained from a woman under 30 with Graves' hyperthyroidism.

In this sample, this clonotype turned up a few times. V is TRBV7-2 and J is TRBJ2-6; no clear D. Germline V CDR1 and CDR2: SGHTA, FQGNSA. The germline V and J ends were trimmed by 5 bases and 0 bases, with 17 bases remaining between them. CDR3 length equals 18 residues. In DNA, the CDR3 is TGTGCCAGCAGCCAACTAAGTTCGGTTCGCTCTGGGGCCAACGTCCTGACTTTC. It yields the protein CASSQLSSVRSGANVLTF.

A single count supports this clonotype. The chain combines TRBV11-1 with TRBJ2-5; a possible D gene is TRBD1 (5 bases). The germline V and J ends were trimmed by 5 bases and 5 bases, with 21 bases remaining between them. The CDR3 runs 16 residues. CDR1 is SGHAT, CDR2 FQDESV, per germline (reference sequence). CDR3 in DNA: TGTGCCAGCAGCAGTTATCAGGGTAATCCCAAGGAGACCCAGTACTTC. Its translation: CASSSYQGNPKETQYF.

This clonotype was observed at least ten times. The chain recombines TRBV2 with TRBJ1-5; tentatively, D is TRBD1 (6 bases). The CDR3 consists of 14 residues. The germline gives CDR1 SNHLY, CDR2 FYNNEI. The V gene lost 6 bases and the J gene lost 0 bases, with 9 bases spanning the gap. CDR3 loop: CASSGQTSNQPQHF. Written as DNA, the CDR3 is TGTGCCAGCAGCGGACAGACTAGCAATCAGCCCCAGCATTTT.

This clonotype has just a few counts. V gene TRBV19 combines with J gene TRBJ1-2, with 7 bases identical to TRBD1. Germline CDR1 and CDR2: LNHDA and SQIVND (reference sequence). V lost 3 bases, J lost 3 bases, and 10 bases stayed unmatched. The CDR3 loop spans 16 amino acids. Written as DNA, the CDR3 is TGTGCCAGTAGTATCCATAGGGGGCAGGGGCACTATGGCTACACCTTC. Residues: CASSIHRGQGHYGYTF.

J is TRBJ1-4 and V is TRBV29-1; no firm D call. CDR3 size: 13 residues. CDR1 and CDR2 from the germline V gene are SQVTM and ANQGSEA. Trimming cost V 2 bases and J 8 bases, with 12 bases left between them. CDR3 coding DNA: TGCAGCGTTGAACCCAAAGAGGGAGAAAAACTGTTTTTT. Protein product: CSVEPKEGEKLFF.

This sequence joins TRBV4-2 and TRBJ1-4, with 7 positions matching TRBD1. Trimming removed 4 bases from V and 3 bases from J; junction bases left unmatched: 8. This CDR3 has 16 residues. Germline loops: CDR1 LGHNA, CDR2 YNFKEQ. Here the CDR3 reads CASSPFTTGPNEKLFF. Written as DNA, the CDR3 is TGTGCCAGCAGCCCTTTTACGACAGGGCCTAATGAAAAACTGTTTTTT.

This clonotype was counted ten times or more. This chain uses TRBV7-9 with TRBJ1-5, with D unresolved. Looked up from germline, CDR1 is SEHNR and CDR2 is FQNEAQ (reference sequence). V was trimmed by 7 bases and J by 6 bases, leaving 13 bases between them. The CDR3 is made up of 13 amino acids. The CDR3 spells CASTVAIGQPQHF. Written as DNA, the CDR3 is TGTGCCAGCACCGTAGCTATCGGTCAGCCCCAGCATTTT.

This clonotype showed up just a few times. The chain couples TRBV4-1 to TRBJ1-4; D uncertain. V dropped 1 base and J dropped 0 bases, with 6 bases sitting between them. This CDR3 contains 15 residues. Germline CDR1 is MGHRA and CDR2 is YSYEKL. The CDR3: CASSQGESTNEKLFF. DNA of the CDR3: TGCGCCAGCAGCCAAGGTGAATCAACTAATGAAAAACTGTTTTTT.

This clonotype was counted ten times or more. This sequence joins TRBV2 and TRBJ1-1, with 7 nucleotides matching TRBD1. The J segment lost 0 bases and the V segment lost 4 bases, leaving 5 bases of the junction unmatched. The germline CDR1 and CDR2 sequences are SNHLY and FYNNEI. This CDR3 region has 15 residues. CDR3 protein: CASSGGTVMNTEAFF. In nucleotides, the CDR3 is TGTGCCAGCAGTGGGGGGACAGTCATGAACACTGAAGCTTTCTTT.